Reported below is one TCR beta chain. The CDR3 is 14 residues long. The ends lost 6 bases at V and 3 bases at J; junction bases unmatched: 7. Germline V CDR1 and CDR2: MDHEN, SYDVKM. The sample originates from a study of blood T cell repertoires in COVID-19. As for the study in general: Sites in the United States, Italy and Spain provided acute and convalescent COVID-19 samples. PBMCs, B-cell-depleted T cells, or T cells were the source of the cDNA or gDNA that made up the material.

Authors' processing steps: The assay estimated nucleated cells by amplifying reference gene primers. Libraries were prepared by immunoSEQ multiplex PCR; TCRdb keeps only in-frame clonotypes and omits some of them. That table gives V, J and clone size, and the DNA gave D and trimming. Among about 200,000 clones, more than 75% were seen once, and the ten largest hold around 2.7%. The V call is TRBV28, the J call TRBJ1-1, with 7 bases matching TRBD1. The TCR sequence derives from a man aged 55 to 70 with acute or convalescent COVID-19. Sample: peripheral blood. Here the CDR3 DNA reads TGTGCCAGCAGCCTGGGACAGCTCTACACTGAAGCTTTCTTT. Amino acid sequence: CASSLGQLYTEAFF.